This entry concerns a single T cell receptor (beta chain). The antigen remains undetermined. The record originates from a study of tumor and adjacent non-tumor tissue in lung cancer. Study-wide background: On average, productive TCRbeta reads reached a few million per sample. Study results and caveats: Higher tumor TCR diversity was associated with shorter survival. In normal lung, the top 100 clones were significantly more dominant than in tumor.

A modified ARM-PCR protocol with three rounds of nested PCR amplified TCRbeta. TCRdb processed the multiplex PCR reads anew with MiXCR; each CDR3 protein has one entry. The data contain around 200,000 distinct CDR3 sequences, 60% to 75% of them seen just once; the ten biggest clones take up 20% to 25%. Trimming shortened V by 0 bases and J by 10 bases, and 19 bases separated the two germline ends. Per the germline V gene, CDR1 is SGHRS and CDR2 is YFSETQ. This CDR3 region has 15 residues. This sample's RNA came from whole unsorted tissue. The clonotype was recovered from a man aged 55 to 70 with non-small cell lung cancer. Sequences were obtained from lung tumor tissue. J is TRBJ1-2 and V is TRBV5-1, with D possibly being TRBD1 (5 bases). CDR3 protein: CASSLDGSRGDDYTF. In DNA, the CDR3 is TGCGCCAGCAGCTTGGACGGTAGCCGGGGCGATGACTACACCTTC.